The entry that follows covers one T cell receptor beta chain sequence. Patients had blood sampled at baseline and again on cycle 4 day 1 and cycle 7 day 1. This sample is drawn from a study of OX40 agonist ivuxolimab in advanced cancers. Libraries were prepared by immunoSEQ multiplex PCR; TCRdb keeps only in-frame clonotypes and omits some of them. The table records 80,000 or so clones, nearly 90% of them present only once. CDR1 LNHDA and CDR2 SQIVND come from the germline V gene (reference sequence). V was pared by 4 bases and J by 2 bases, with 12 bases between. CDR3 length: 14 amino acids. This material consisted of CD4+ or CD8+ T cells sorted from blood, taken in a trial of the OX40 agonist ivuxolimab. The chain uses TRBV19 and TRBJ2-7; D possibly corresponds to TRBD1 (5 bases). This clonotype originated in an adult with an advanced solid tumor such as melanoma, head and neck, liver or kidney cancer. The CDR3 loop is CASSTRTSPYEQYF. In nucleotides, the CDR3 is TGTGCCAGTAGTACCCGGACATCCCCCTACGAGCAGTACTTC.